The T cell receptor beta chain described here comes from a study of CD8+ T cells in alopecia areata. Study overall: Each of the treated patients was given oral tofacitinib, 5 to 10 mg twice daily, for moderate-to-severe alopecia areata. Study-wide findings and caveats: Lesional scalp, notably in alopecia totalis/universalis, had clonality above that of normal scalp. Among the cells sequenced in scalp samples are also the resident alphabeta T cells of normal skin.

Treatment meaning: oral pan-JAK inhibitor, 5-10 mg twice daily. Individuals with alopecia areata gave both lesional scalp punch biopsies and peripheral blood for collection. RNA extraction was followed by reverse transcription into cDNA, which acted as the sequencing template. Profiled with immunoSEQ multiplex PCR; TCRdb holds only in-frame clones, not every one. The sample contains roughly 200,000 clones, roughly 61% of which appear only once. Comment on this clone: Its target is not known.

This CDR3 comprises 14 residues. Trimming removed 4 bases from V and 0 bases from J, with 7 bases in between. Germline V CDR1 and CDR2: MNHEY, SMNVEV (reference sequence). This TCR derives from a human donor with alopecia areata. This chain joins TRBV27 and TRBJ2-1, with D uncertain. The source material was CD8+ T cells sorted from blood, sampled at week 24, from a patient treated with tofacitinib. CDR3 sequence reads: CASSWGSSYNEQFF. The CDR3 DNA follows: TGTGCCAGCAGTTGGGGTAGCTCCTACAATGAGCAGTTCTTC.